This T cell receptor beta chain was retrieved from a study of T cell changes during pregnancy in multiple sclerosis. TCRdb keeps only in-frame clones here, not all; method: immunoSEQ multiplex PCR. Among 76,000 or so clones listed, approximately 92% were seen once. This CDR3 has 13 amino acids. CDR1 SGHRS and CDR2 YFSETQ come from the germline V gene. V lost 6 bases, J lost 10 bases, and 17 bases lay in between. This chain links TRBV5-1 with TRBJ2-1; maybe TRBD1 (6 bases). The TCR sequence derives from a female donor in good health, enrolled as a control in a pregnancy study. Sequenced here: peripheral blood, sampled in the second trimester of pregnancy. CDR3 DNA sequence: TGCGCCAGCAATACTCAGGGGTATGACGAGCAGTTCTTC. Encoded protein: CASNTQGYDEQFF.